The 23 T cell receptor beta chains in this list originate from one sample, sequenced in a study of blood T cells in healthy people across ages. For the second PCR, which ran for 7 to 11 cycles, a sample-barcoded 5' primer and a J-beta primer mix were used. Each CDR3 protein gets one entry after TCRdb re-called the 5' RACE reads with MiXCR. This table has more than 900,000 distinct CDR3 sequences, 25% to 35% appearing once. The data were also submitted as part of a second study, on T cells of mothers and their children.

The sample was blood. These receptors were collected from a woman aged 40-49 years in good health.

This clonotype was observed a single time. A read error is possible here, since a much larger clone lies one base away. The rearrangement joins TRBV20-1 to TRBJ2-7; the D gene is possibly TRBD1 (6 bases). This CDR3 is 13 amino acids long. Germline CDR1 reads DFQATT; CDR2 reads SNEGSKA (reference sequence). V was clipped by 5 bases and J by 2 bases, with 13 bases between them. In nucleotides, the CDR3 is TGCAGTGCTGGGGGCGACAGAGCCTACGAGCAGTACTTC. Residues: CSAGGDRAYEQYF.

As to this clonotype: Possible read error: a much larger clone is one base away. The V call is TRBV6-1, the J call TRBJ2-5, with D possibly matching TRBD1 (5 bases). The germline V gene has CDR1 MNHNS and CDR2 SASEGT. V was pared by 2 bases and J by 11 bases, with 18 bases between. The CDR3 runs to 14 residues. The CDR3 region has the DNA TGTGCCAGCAGTGAATTTGGGGCTTACAATGAGCAGTACTTC. This gives the protein CASSEFGAYNEQYF.

Remarks on this clonotype: The CDR3 does not close with the conserved phenylalanine or tryptophan, likely indicating a read error. The V gene is TRBV5-1, the J gene TRBJ2-5; possibly TRBD2 for D (7 bases). The CDR3 has 15 residues. Germline V gene data show CDR1 as SGHRS and CDR2 as YFSETQ. V was cut by 4 bases and J by 1 base, with 14 bases left in between. This chain's CDR3 is CASSQGREPQETQYL. The CDR3 DNA reads TGCGCCAGCAGCCAGGGGCGGGAGCCCCAAGAGACCCAGTACCTC.

V gene TRBV20-1 combines with J gene TRBJ1-5; D possibly corresponds to TRBD1 (6 bases). Per germline, CDR1 DFQATT and CDR2 SNEGSKA (reference sequence). V dropped 0 bases and J dropped 7 bases, with 16 bases sitting between them. The CDR3 spans 15 residues. The CDR3 region has the DNA TGCAGTGCTAGAGACGCCGGACAGTATGGCCAGCCCCAGCATTTT. This encodes CSARDAGQYGQPQHF.

The chain joins TRBV4-1 to TRBJ1-2; D not certain. The germline V gene encodes CDR1 MGHRA and CDR2 YSYEKL. The CDR3 extends over 15 amino acids. With 0 bases removed from V and 7 bases from J, the gap between germline ends came to 15 bases. The CDR3 is CASSQDPDGWRGYTF. CDR3 coding DNA: TGCGCCAGCAGCCAAGACCCGGACGGATGGCGTGGCTACACCTTC.

This clonotype was seen at least ten times. The rearrangement joins TRBV7-9 to TRBJ1-2; D is uncertain. Trimming took 3 bases from V and 6 from J, leaving 8 bases between them. This CDR3 has 12 residues. Germline V gene data show CDR1 as SEHNR and CDR2 as FQNEAQ (reference sequence). The CDR3 DNA follows: TGTGCCAGCAGCTTTTACGCAGATGGCTACACCTTC. It is translated as CASSFYADGYTF.

The sample holds a few counts of this clonotype. The chain recombines TRBV11-1 with TRBJ1-1, with D uncertain. The V and J ends lost 6 bases and 0 bases respectively, with 11 bases between them. Germline V gene data show CDR1 as SGHAT and CDR2 as FQDESV (reference sequence). The CDR3 totals 14 residues. DNA of the CDR3: TGTGCCAGCAGTCCTCTTGCCATGAACACTGAAGCTTTCTTT. Encoded protein: CASSPLAMNTEAFF.

J is TRBJ2-1 and V is TRBV10-3; TRBD2 matches 15 bases. Looked up from germline, CDR1 is ENHRY and CDR2 is SYGVKD. The CDR3 spans 17 residues. With 4 bases clipped from V and 7 bases from J, the junction kept 8 bases outside the gene matches. DNA of the CDR3: TGTGCCATCAGTGCCACGTGCGGGACTAGCGGGGGGAATGAGCAGTTCTTC. It encodes CAISATCGTSGGNEQFF.

This clonotype was seen a handful of times. In nucleotides, the CDR3 is TGTGCCAGCAGTCGTAGCGGGAACTCCTACGAGCAGTACTTC. Translation: CASSRSGNSYEQYF. The chain employs TRBV12-3 or TRBV12-4 and TRBJ2-7; 8 positions match TRBD2. The CDR3 has 14 residues. V shed 5 bases, J shed 0 bases, and the junction held 3 bases outside the gene matches.

This clonotype has only a few counts. J is TRBJ1-1 and V is TRBV3-1; 9 positions agree with TRBD1. This CDR3 spans 15 amino acids. The germline V gene encodes CDR1 LGHDT and CDR2 YNNKEL (reference sequence). Losses at the gene ends were 5 bases for V and 6 bases for J; bases not matched to a gene: 10. In nucleotides, the CDR3 is TGTGCCAGCAGCTCCAAAACAGGGGGCGACGCTGAAGCTTTCTTT. It translates to CASSSKTGGDAEAFF.

This clonotype was counted a few times. The DNA for the CDR3 is TGCAGCGTTGAAGGGATCATGGGACAGGGGCGGTTTTTT. Its protein is CSVEGIMGQGRFF. V usage is TRBV29-1 and J usage is TRBJ1-4, with 10 bases lining up with TRBD1. Germline V gene data show CDR1 as SQVTM and CDR2 as ANQGSEA. This CDR3 is built from 13 residues. The V and J ends lost 1 base and 16 bases, in that order; junction bases with no gene match: 9.

About this clonotype: A much larger clone differs by one base, so this may be a read error. V and J are TRBV5-1 and TRBJ2-3, with unresolved D. The germline V gene encodes CDR1 SGHRS and CDR2 YFSETQ. This CDR3 has 14 amino acids. Here the CDR3 reads CAGSLLFSPDTQYF. CDR3 DNA sequence: TGCGCCGGCAGCCTCCTTTTTAGTCCAGATACGCAGTATTTT. Using reference TRBV5-1 and TRBJ2-3 for the parts outside the CDR3, the full variable domain is KAGVTQTPRYLIKTRGQQVTLSCSPISGHRSVSWYQQTPGQGLQFLFEYFSETQRNKGNFPGRFSGRQFSNSRSEMNVSTLELGDSALYLCAGSLLFSPDTQYFGPGTRLTVL.

The chain carries TRBV7-2 and TRBJ2-3; 13 nucleotides match TRBD2. The CDR3 has 16 amino acids. J lost 5 bases, V lost 6 bases, and 8 bases had no gene match. CDR1 and CDR2 (germline): SGHTA, FQGNSA. The DNA of the CDR3 is TGTGCCAGCAGTTCCGGACTAGCGGGAGTAAAAGATACGCAGTATTTT. This encodes CASSSGLAGVKDTQYF.

This clonotype has only a few counts. In nucleotides, the CDR3 is TGTGCCAGCAGCTTCGACGGCCACTCGGCTTTCTTT. Its translation is CASSFDGHSAFF. The rearrangement joins TRBV11-1 to TRBJ1-1; D remains unclear. CDR1 is SGHAT and CDR2 is FQDESV in the germline V gene (reference sequence). The V and J ends lost 3 bases and 11 bases respectively, with 13 bases between them. This CDR3 region has 12 residues.

CDR3 bases: TGTGCCAGCGTAGGGGGACAGGGGACCGACGAGCAGTACTTC. Protein product: CASVGGQGTDEQYF. This chain links TRBV2 with TRBJ2-5, with 10 positions matching TRBD1. The end of the DNA aligns better with TRBJ2-7, so the J call may be wrong. The CDR3 consists of 14 residues. The germline CDR1 and CDR2 sequences are SNHLY and FYNNEI.

This clonotype was seen only once. The junction departs from germline at one end; a sequencing error may be responsible. The V gene is TRBV7-9, the J gene TRBJ2-1; possibly TRBD1 for D (5 bases). Germline CDR1 reads SEHNR; CDR2 reads FQNEAQ (reference sequence). The CDR3 is made up of 12 amino acids. CDR3 protein: CTSSLQADEQFF. The CDR3 coding sequence is TGTACCAGCAGCTTACAGGCGGATGAGCAGTTCTTC.

Note on this clonotype: A read error may produce the germline difference seen at one junction end. The gene calls are TRBV14 and TRBJ2-2; D might be TRBD2 (6 bases). Germline V gene sequence: CDR1 SGHDN, CDR2 FVKESK. The length of the CDR3 is 17 residues. The CDR3 loop reads CASSQGGLALYTGELVF. The CDR3, as DNA: TGTGCCAGCAGCCAGGGTGGCCTAGCGCTATACACCGGGGAGCTGGTTTTT.

The sample holds a few counts of this clonotype. The rearrangement uses TRBV10-3 and TRBJ2-2, with TRBD1 matching over 7 bases. This CDR3 contains 14 residues. J lost 3 bases, V lost 7 bases, and 5 bases had no gene match. Looked up from germline, CDR1 is ENHRY and CDR2 is SYGVKD. CDR3 sequence: CAINRGTDTGELFF. As DNA, the CDR3 is TGTGCCATCAACCGTGGGACAGACACCGGGGAGCTGTTTTTT.

This clonotype was seen only a few times. This chain connects TRBV6-8 to TRBJ1-5, with D maybe TRBD1 (6 bases). The V gene's germline CDR1 is MNHGY and CDR2 SAAAGT. V was clipped by 8 bases and J by 7 bases, with 15 bases between them. The CDR3 loop spans 13 amino acids. The CDR3 is CASPGRRGQPQHF. The DNA of the CDR3 is TGTGCCAGCCCGGGCCGGAGGGGGCAGCCCCAGCATTTT.

This chain links TRBV7-9 with TRBJ2-5; D is undetermined. Trimming removed 5 bases at V and 2 bases at J, with 18 bases between. The CDR3 has 16 amino acids. Germline V gene sequence: CDR1 SEHNR, CDR2 FQNEAQ (reference sequence). CDR3 amino acids: CASSPPWKTFQETQYF. The CDR3 DNA reads TGTGCCAGCAGCCCCCCGTGGAAAACTTTTCAAGAGACCCAGTACTTC.

V gene TRBV2 combines with J gene TRBJ2-7, with D unclear. The CDR3 sequence is 14 residues long. CDR1 is SNHLY, CDR2 FYNNEI, per germline. Trimming cost V 2 bases and J 0 bases, with 8 bases left between them. The CDR3 spells CASSESAVSYEQYF. The CDR3 DNA reads TGTGCCAGCAGTGAATCGGCGGTCTCCTACGAGCAGTACTTC.

This chain joins TRBV7-9 and TRBJ2-7; 7 positions agree with TRBD1. CDR1 and CDR2 from the germline V gene are SEHNR and FQNEAQ (reference sequence). The CDR3 totals 16 residues. The V and J ends lost 5 bases and 5 bases, in that order; junction bases with no gene match: 15. The CDR3 bases are TGTGCCAGCAGCCTGACCCGGACAGGAGGAGATCACGAGCAGTACTTC. This gives the protein CASSLTRTGGDHEQYF.

This clonotype was seen just once. The CDR3 loop is CASSLYPGDTSYEQYF. CDR3 DNA sequence: TGCGCCAGCAGCTTGTACCCGGGTGATACGAGTTACGAGCAGTACTTC. The chain carries TRBV5-1 and TRBJ2-1, with no clear D. The J call may not be correct, given that the DNA end is closer to TRBJ2-7. This CDR3 region has 16 residues. CDR1 SGHRS and CDR2 YFSETQ come from the germline V gene.